This passage covers 17 T cell receptor beta chains from one sample sequenced in a study of somatic mutations in cytotoxic T cells in rheumatoid arthritis (dated 2017 in TCRdb). Preparation of the library involved the immunoSEQ multiplex PCR assay. TCRdb holds this immuneACCESS table with in-frame rearrangements only. Some clones are missing; in checked studies, unresolved V genes explain under half, and the rest has no known cause. Recorded for this sample are 12,000 to 15,000 clones; under 80% of them occurred a single time. The top ten clonotypes cover approximately 27% of the sample. Sequencing was performed on CD8+ T cells sorted from blood. Receptors were obtained from an adult with rheumatoid arthritis.

This clone has only one observation. This sequence joins TRBV9 and TRBJ2-3; unclear D gene. CDR1 and CDR2 (germline): SGDLS, YYNGEE. Trimming stripped 0 bases from V and 6 bases from J, with 11 bases between. The CDR3 totals 14 residues. The CDR3 DNA reads as TGTGCCAGCAGCGTAGAACCCCTAGGCGATACGCAGTATTTT. This translates into CASSVEPLGDTQYF.

This chain uses TRBV7-9 with TRBJ1-6; a weak D match, TRBD1 (6 bases). The V and J ends lost 7 bases and 12 bases respectively, with 22 bases between them. CDR1 is SEHNR and CDR2 is FQNEAQ in the germline V gene (reference sequence). The CDR3 covers 15 residues. The CDR3: CASNFLGQGPEPLHF. The CDR3 bases are TGTGCCAGCAACTTCCTTGGGCAGGGGCCCGAACCCCTCCACTTT.

This chain links TRBV4-2 with TRBJ2-1; D is unclear. CDR1 LGHNA and CDR2 YNFKEQ come from the germline V gene. This CDR3 region has 16 residues. The ends were cut back, 4 bases at V and 1 base at J, with 14 bases in the middle. The CDR3 protein is CASSPLSVLSYNEQFF. The CDR3 DNA reads TGTGCCAGCAGCCCTCTTTCGGTCCTTTCCTACAATGAGCAGTTCTTC.

V usage is TRBV5-6 and J usage is TRBJ1-1, with D unresolved. This CDR3 comprises 12 residues. Germline V gene lookup returns CDR1 SGHDT and CDR2 YYEEEE. Trimming shortened V by 3 bases and J by 6 bases, and 9 bases separated the two germline ends. CDR3 protein: CASSWSGSEAFF. As DNA, the CDR3 is TGTGCCAGCAGCTGGTCAGGTTCTGAAGCTTTCTTT.

J is TRBJ2-2 and V is TRBV4-1; D gene ambiguous. Trimming took 1 base from V and 6 from J, leaving 6 bases between them. Germline CDR1 is MGHRA and CDR2 is YSYEKL. The CDR3 length is 13 residues. CDR3 loop: CASSQVPAGELFF. The CDR3, as DNA: TGCGCCAGCAGCCAAGTCCCAGCCGGGGAGCTGTTTTTT.

This chain joins TRBV28 and TRBJ1-6; D gene unclear. CDR3 size: 13 residues. CDR1 MDHEN and CDR2 SYDVKM come from the germline V gene. V was shortened by 8 bases and J by 9 bases, with 14 bases between the two germline ends. The CDR3 DNA reads as TGTGCCAGCCTCGCCCTAGAAGGTTCACCCCTCCACTTT. This codes for CASLALEGSPLHF.

The chain employs TRBV7-2 and TRBJ2-7, with D possibly TRBD2 on 6 matching bases. CDR1 is SGHTA, CDR2 FQGNSA, per germline. The CDR3 totals 14 residues. V dropped 4 bases and J dropped 0 bases, with 10 bases sitting between them. DNA for the CDR3: TGTGCCAGCAGCTCCCGGGACTTCTCCTACGAGCAGTACTTC. This codes for CASSSRDFSYEQYF.

V is TRBV28 and J is TRBJ1-1; the D gene is possibly TRBD1 (5 bases). V was trimmed by 3 bases and J by 0 bases, leaving 11 bases between them. The length of the CDR3 is 15 residues. Germline V gene lookup returns CDR1 MDHEN and CDR2 SYDVKM. CDR3 DNA: TGTGCCAGCAGTTTGACAGACATATTGAACACTGAAGCTTTCTTT. This gives the protein CASSLTDILNTEAFF.

This clone was seen a single time. This chain links TRBV28 with TRBJ2-7, with 9 bases aligning to TRBD1. The germline gives CDR1 MDHEN, CDR2 SYDVKM. The CDR3 sequence is 15 residues long. Trimming removed 6 bases from V and 5 bases from J; junction bases left unmatched: 11. The CDR3 here is CASSPDRGIFHEQYF. As DNA, the CDR3 is TGTGCCAGCAGCCCGGACAGGGGAATATTCCACGAGCAGTACTTC. Combining the CDR3 with reference TRBV28 and TRBJ2-7 gives the whole variable domain DVKVTQSSRYLVKRTGEKVFLECVQDMDHENMFWYRQDPGLGLRLIYFSYDVKMKEKGDIPEGYSVSREKKERFSLILESASTNQTSMYLCASSPDRGIFHEQYFGPGTRLTVT.

This chain links TRBV28 with TRBJ1-4, with D uncertain. This CDR3 is built from 14 residues. V dropped 4 bases and J dropped 0 bases, with 6 bases sitting between them. The V gene's germline CDR1 is MDHEN and CDR2 SYDVKM. The CDR3 reads CASSSGTTNEKLFF. In DNA, the CDR3 is TGTGCCAGCAGTTCCGGGACAACTAATGAAAAACTGTTTTTT.

The chain links TRBV7-9 to TRBJ2-1; 14 bases fit TRBD2. The CDR3 runs to 15 residues. With 4 bases clipped from V and 15 bases from J, the junction kept 11 bases outside the gene matches. Germline V gives CDR1 SEHNR, CDR2 FQNEAQ (reference sequence). The CDR3 spells CASSSVETSGGAWFF. CDR3 DNA: TGTGCCAGCAGCTCCGTCGAGACTAGCGGGGGGGCGTGGTTCTTC.

CDR3 loop: CASSITSSRADTQYF. CDR3 nucleotides: TGTGCCAGTAGTATCACTTCGAGCCGCGCAGATACGCAGTATTTT. The chain combines TRBV19 with TRBJ2-3, with unresolved D. CDR1 and CDR2 from the germline V gene are LNHDA and SQIVND (reference sequence). The CDR3 contains 15 residues. Trimming removed 3 bases from V and 4 bases from J, with 14 bases in between.

This clone occurred a few times. The chain has TRBV27 and TRBJ2-7, with D perhaps TRBD1 (6 bases). Trimming took off 5 bases at V and 7 bases at J, with 21 bases between the two ends. CDR1 and CDR2 (germline): MNHEY, SMNVEV (reference sequence). The CDR3 length is 15 residues. CDR3 DNA sequence: TGTGCCAGCAGTATCCACGGGACATCATGGCAGGAGCAGTACTTC. This translates into CASSIHGTSWQEQYF.

This chain uses TRBV28 with TRBJ2-1; no definite D call. The CDR3 length is 14 residues. V lost 7 bases, J lost 6 bases, and 16 bases lay in between. Per germline, CDR1 MDHEN and CDR2 SYDVKM. This CDR3 is CASITPLLSNEQFF. The CDR3 coding sequence is TGTGCCAGCATTACTCCTCTATTGAGCAATGAGCAGTTCTTC.

This clone was seen more than once but under ten times. This chain connects TRBV7-6 to TRBJ2-5; 8 nucleotides line up with TRBD2. Germline V lookup: CDR1 SGHVS, CDR2 FNYEAQ. Trimming cost V 5 bases and J 5 bases; bases outside gene matches: 7. The CDR3 runs 14 residues. The CDR3 here is CASSESGGMETQYF. In DNA, the CDR3 is TGTGCCAGCAGCGAAAGCGGGGGAATGGAGACCCAGTACTTC.

The J gene is TRBJ2-5, the V gene TRBV28; TRBD2 is a possible D gene (6 bases). Germline loops: CDR1 MDHEN, CDR2 SYDVKM. The V end lost 2 bases, the J end lost 5 bases, and 15 bases lay between the germline ends. CDR3 length: 15 residues. CDR3 DNA sequence: TGTGCCAGCAGTTTACCCGGGACTCGGGGGGAGACCCAGTACTTC. It yields the protein CASSLPGTRGETQYF.

The chain employs TRBV5-4 and TRBJ1-1; weak D call: TRBD1 (5 bases). CDR3 length: 15 residues. CDR1 and CDR2 from the germline V gene are SGHNT and YYREEE (reference sequence). V dropped 3 bases and J dropped 4 bases, with 16 bases sitting between them. CDR3 in amino acids: CASSSSTGGITEAFF. The CDR3 DNA reads as TGTGCCAGCAGCTCGTCAACGGGGGGGATCACTGAAGCTTTCTTT.